Shown below are 7 T cell receptor beta chains from a single sample sequenced in a study of blood T cell repertoires in COVID-19 (dated by TCRdb to between 2020 and 2021). Libraries came from the immunoSEQ multiplex PCR assay. TCRdb retrieved this table from immuneACCESS and kept in-frame rearrangements only. Not all clones are present; in checked studies, unresolved V genes account for under half, and no reason is known for the remainder. The sample table holds roughly 150,000 clones, of which 75% to 90% were seen once. 35% to 55% of the sample goes to the ten largest clones. The sequenced sample was peripheral blood. The receptors come from a human donor in a cohort sampled during active COVID-19.

V usage is TRBV29-1 and J usage is TRBJ2-5; D is possibly TRBD2 (5 bases). The germline CDR1 and CDR2 sequences are SQVTM and ANQGSEA. CDR3 length equals 13 residues. V was pared by 4 bases and J by 10 bases, with 19 bases between. The CDR3 reads CSVAHSAKGDQYF. In DNA, the CDR3 is TGCAGCGTTGCCCACTCGGCGAAGGGAGACCAGTACTTC. Complete variable domain (other parts from reference TRBV29-1 and TRBJ2-5): SAVISQKPSRDICQRGTSLTIQCQVDSQVTMMFWYRQQPGQSLTLIATANQGSEATYESGFVIDKFPISRPNLTFSTLTVSNMSPEDSSIYLCSVAHSAKGDQYFGPGTRLLVL.

The rearrangement joins TRBV2 to TRBJ1-1; D not certain. The germline V and J ends were trimmed by 4 bases and 11 bases, with 20 bases remaining between them. Per germline, CDR1 SNHLY and CDR2 FYNNEI. The CDR3 loop spans 14 amino acids. The CDR3 here is CASSASETPPLAFF. CDR3 nucleotide sequence: TGTGCCAGCAGTGCTTCTGAGACACCCCCCCTGGCTTTCTTT.

Note on this clone: Compared with germline, one end of the junction differs, possibly owing to a read error. J is TRBJ2-1 and V is TRBV7-7; 8 bases map to TRBD2. Germline V lookup: CDR1 SSHAT, CDR2 FNYEAQ (reference sequence). The CDR3 sequence is 15 residues long. CDR3: CASSTSGGPHNEQFF. CDR3 coding DNA: TGTGCTAGCAGCACCTCGGGGGGGCCGCACAATGAGCAGTTCTTC.

The chain uses TRBV5-1 and TRBJ2-1; TRBD1 matches at 8 bases. The germline V gene has CDR1 SGHRS and CDR2 YFSETQ. The V and J ends lost 0 bases and 1 base, in that order; junction bases with no gene match: 3. The CDR3 loop spans 16 amino acids. This CDR3 is CASSLVTGGSYNEQFF. CDR3 DNA: TGCGCCAGCAGCTTGGTCACAGGGGGATCCTACAATGAGCAGTTCTTC.

This clone appeared once. The chain uses TRBV6-5 and TRBJ1-5, with 7 bases fitting TRBD1. Germline-derived CDR1 and CDR2 are MNHEY and SVGAGI. With V trimmed by 4 bases and J by 0 bases, 6 bases remained unmatched. CDR3 length: 16 residues. CDR3 coding DNA: TGTGCCAGCAGTTTACAGGGGAGCCATAGCAATCAGCCCCAGCATTTT. Encoded protein: CASSLQGSHSNQPQHF.

The chain employs TRBV6-5 and TRBJ1-1; 7 bases line up with TRBD1. The CDR3 is made up of 16 amino acids. The junction had 4 bases not matched to a gene; V was cut back by 0 bases and J by 0 bases. Germline V gene lookup returns CDR1 MNHEY and CDR2 SVGAGI. The CDR3 bases are TGTGCCAGCAGTTACTCTACAGGGGCCCTGAACACTGAAGCTTTCTTT. Translating gives CASSYSTGALNTEAFF.

V is TRBV16 and J is TRBJ2-1; no clear D. This CDR3 comprises 14 residues. The V end lost 0 bases, the J end lost 6 bases, and 9 bases lay between the germline ends. The V gene's germline CDR1 is KGHSY and CDR2 FQNENV. DNA of the CDR3: TGTGCCAGCAGCCAATCCACTAATTTCAATGAGCAGTTCTTC. This codes for CASSQSTNFNEQFF.